This T cell receptor (beta chain) emerged from a study of blood T cell repertoires in COVID-19. This CDR3 contains 12 residues. Per germline, CDR1 LGHDT and CDR2 YNNKEL (reference sequence). The V and J ends lost 6 bases and 7 bases, in that order; junction bases with no gene match: 2. Participant age was about 18 to 89 years, and participants resided in approximately 24 US areas. Per the original methods: Reference gene primers were amplified, and this amplification served to estimate nucleated cell counts. Some clones are missing from TCRdb's copy, which holds only in-frame ones; the method was immunoSEQ multiplex PCR. V, J and clone size are those of that table, while D and trimming were read from the DNA. Here the sample spans around 480,000 clones, about 90% being singletons.

This chain links TRBV3-1 (or the pseudogene TRBV3-2) with TRBJ2-2; 7 bases are a match to TRBD1. The receptor was isolated from a woman in her late teens or twenties who had recovered from COVID-19. What was sequenced was PBMCs or T cells enriched from blood (not recorded which). The DNA of the CDR3 is TGTGCCAGCAGTCACAGGGGCGGGGAGCTGTTTTTT. Translated, it gives CASSHRGGELFF.